This T cell receptor (beta chain) was sequenced in a study of graft-versus-host responses after intestinal transplantation. Overall study: The whole recipient group had anti-thymocyte globulin induction followed by tacrolimus and steroids for roughly three years.

Trimming cost V 7 bases and J 4 bases; bases outside gene matches: 9. Germline CDR1 and CDR2: MNHEY and SVGAGI. This CDR3 is 14 amino acids long. Libraries were prepared by immunoSEQ multiplex PCR; TCRdb keeps only in-frame clonotypes and omits some of them. The sample shows tens of thousands of clones, about 79% of them seen only once. Notes on this clone: Its antigen is as yet unknown.

This material consisted of unstimulated CD8+ T cells sorted from spleen or lymph node cells, taken before intestinal transplant. The TCR originated in a human donor who received an intestinal transplant. The chain couples TRBV6-5 to TRBJ2-7; 8 positions match TRBD1. The CDR3 coding sequence is TGTGCCAGCACTTCTGAGGACAGGGCTTACGAGCAGTACTTC. Encoded protein: CASTSEDRAYEQYF.